This TCR beta chain emerged from a study of shared clonotypes between healthy human individuals. Assay: immunoSEQ multiplex PCR; the TCRdb copy retains only in-frame clones and omits some. The sample includes approximately 2.4 million clones, around 95% of them seen just once. The clonotype was recovered from a young man in good health. Material for sequencing was naive CD4+ T cells sorted from blood. Subset meaning: CD45RA+ positively selected.

The CDR3 sequence is CASSRDRVTRSGNTIYF. CDR3 coding DNA: TGTGCCAGCAGCCGGGACAGGGTTACTCGCTCTGGAAACACCATATATTTT. The rearrangement links TRBV7-2 to TRBJ1-3; 9 positions agree with TRBD1. The CDR3 totals 17 residues. Trimming cost V 5 bases and J 0 bases; bases outside gene matches: 8. Germline lookup yields CDR1 SGHTA and CDR2 FQGNSA.